Below are 8 T cell receptor beta chains sequenced from a single sample in a study of cytomegalovirus exposure and HLA in healthy donors. Researchers ran the PCR with 60 Vbeta and 13 Jbeta primers. The data were produced by immunoSEQ multiplex PCR, yet TCRdb's version contains in-frame clones alone and is incomplete. The table records 200,000 to 300,000 clones, about 86% of them present only once. The sequencing sample was made of PBMCs. Receptors were obtained from an older woman in good health and CMV-seropositive.

V usage is TRBV29-1 and J usage is TRBJ2-7; D is uncertain. Germline values: CDR1 SQVTM, CDR2 ANQGSEA. This CDR3 has 12 residues. V lost 2 bases, J lost 5 bases, and 10 bases lay in between. CDR3: CSVEMGGHEQYF. Written as DNA, the CDR3 is TGCAGCGTTGAAATGGGTGGGCACGAGCAGTACTTC.

The count of this clone is one. The rearrangement joins TRBV19 to TRBJ2-7, with a tentative D call TRBD1 (5 bases). CDR1 LNHDA and CDR2 SQIVND come from the germline V gene (reference sequence). V was cut by 7 bases and J by 1 base, with 17 bases left in between. There are 15 residues in the CDR3. The CDR3 reads CASTRKGDSSYEQYF. CDR3 nucleotides: TGTGCCAGTACCCGAAAGGGCGACAGTTCCTACGAGCAGTACTTC.

This chain connects TRBV5-1 to TRBJ2-5; weak D call: TRBD2 (5 bases). Trimming left V 3 bases short and J 5 bases short, with 11 bases between. Germline V gene lookup returns CDR1 SGHRS and CDR2 YFSETQ. The CDR3 is 13 amino acids. CDR3 nucleotides: TGCGCCAGCAGCTCTGGACTGGAGGAGACCCAGTACTTC. Protein product: CASSSGLEETQYF.

This clone was seen a single time. V is TRBV9 and J is TRBJ2-1; tentative D call: TRBD2 (6 bases). V lost 1 base, J lost 4 bases, and 12 bases lay in between. This CDR3 spans 15 amino acids. Germline V gene data show CDR1 as SGDLS and CDR2 as YYNGEE. CDR3 amino acids: CASSVSGSAYNEQFF. The CDR3 DNA reads as TGTGCCAGCAGCGTATCCGGGAGTGCTTACAATGAGCAGTTCTTC.

The V and J genes are TRBV7-6 and TRBJ2-1; TRBD1 is a possible D gene (8 bases). CDR1 and CDR2 from the germline V gene are SGHVS and FNYEAQ. This CDR3 has 17 residues. Trimming pared 4 bases from V and 3 bases from J, leaving 19 bases between. The CDR3 nucleotides read TGTGCCAGCAGCTCAGGGGGCGGGAGTATGAACTACAATGAGCAGTTCTTC. It is translated as CASSSGGGSMNYNEQFF.

The rearrangement joins TRBV18 to TRBJ2-1; D is undetermined. The CDR3 contains 13 residues. V was clipped by 3 bases and J by 7 bases, with 10 bases between them. The germline V gene has CDR1 KGHSH and CDR2 LQKENI. Here the CDR3 DNA reads TGTGCCAGCTCACCGAGAACGCTTAATGAGCAGTTCTTC. This sequence encodes CASSPRTLNEQFF.

This clone was recorded once. This rearrangement joins TRBV6-1 to TRBJ1-2; no clear D gene. The CDR3 runs to 13 residues. Germline V gives CDR1 MNHNS, CDR2 SASEGT. The V end was cut by 4 bases, the J end by 2 bases, with 8 bases between. The CDR3 nucleotides read TGTGCCAGCAGTGTGGCGGCGAACTATGGCTACACCTTC. Translation gives CASSVAANYGYTF.

The chain links TRBV4-2 to TRBJ2-7, with a tentative D call TRBD2 (6 bases). The CDR3 has 18 amino acids. Per the germline V gene, CDR1 is LGHNA and CDR2 is YNFKEQ. Trimming pared 0 bases from V and 3 bases from J, leaving 21 bases between. The CDR3 loop is CASSQERKEGAWLYEQYF. As DNA, the CDR3 is TGTGCCAGCAGCCAAGAGCGAAAGGAGGGCGCCTGGCTCTACGAGCAGTACTTC.